This T cell receptor beta chain was identified during a study of blood T cell repertoires in COVID-19. The overall study: Sources were T cells, B-cell-depleted T cells, or PBMCs; the material itself was cDNA or gDNA.

The assay was immunoSEQ multiplex PCR, and TCRdb's table has in-frame clones only and misses some. The sample has 250,000 to 400,000 clones, 75% to 90% seen once; the top ten hold under 2%. The study drew participants aged about 18 to 89 years from around 24 US areas. Germline-derived CDR1 and CDR2 are SGHVS and FQNEAQ. The CDR3 spans 19 residues. V trimming: 6 bases; J trimming: 1 base; junction bases outside the gene matches: 18. Source material: PBMCs or T cells enriched from blood (not recorded which). This clonotype originated in a woman aged 30 to 39 who had been exposed to COVID-19. The chain carries TRBV7-8 and TRBJ2-1, with 7 bases identical to TRBD1. DNA of the CDR3: TGTGCCAGCAGGCCTCCTAGGGACAGTCCTAATGAATCCTACAATGAGCAGTTCTTC. Translation gives CASRPPRDSPNESYNEQFF.